The 30 T cell receptor beta chains below come from one sample, sequenced in a study of T cell responses to AZD1222 COVID-19 vaccine. TCRdb's copy holds only in-frame clones and misses some; the assay was immunoSEQ multiplex PCR. The repertoire holds about 55,000 clones, with approximately 88% as singletons. The sequences come from peripheral blood, collected on day 0 of AZD1222 vaccination. These receptors were obtained from an adult in good health.

The V gene is TRBV30, the J gene TRBJ2-7; D possibly corresponds to TRBD2 (5 bases). Trimming removed 0 bases at V and 6 bases at J, with 15 bases between. In germline, CDR1 is GTSNPN, CDR2 SVGIG (reference sequence). The CDR3 is 14 amino acids. In DNA form, the CDR3 reads TGTGCCTGGAGTGTCGAGCGGAAGCGCGCCGAGCAGTACTTC. It encodes CAWSVERKRAEQYF.

V usage is TRBV6-2 or TRBV6-3 and J usage is TRBJ2-1; 11 bases are shared with TRBD2. The germline gives CDR1 MNHEY, CDR2 SVGEGT. V shed 5 bases and J 4 bases; nucleotides not matched to a gene: 4. The CDR3 covers 15 residues. The CDR3, as DNA: TGTGCCAGCAGTCCCCGACTAGCGGGGTACAATGAGCAGTTCTTC. Its protein is CASSPRLAGYNEQFF.

V usage is TRBV7-7 and J usage is TRBJ2-1; D is perhaps TRBD1 (6 bases). Looked up from germline, CDR1 is SSHAT and CDR2 is FNYEAQ (reference sequence). V shed 1 base and J shed 0 bases, with 7 bases lying between them. The CDR3 extends over 15 amino acids. The CDR3 DNA follows: TGTGCCAGCAGCTTAGGAGGGGGCTCCTACAATGAGCAGTTCTTC. Translated, it gives CASSLGGGSYNEQFF.

This chain connects TRBV30 to TRBJ1-1; D remains unclear. V lost 0 bases and J 1 base, leaving 6 bases between the germline ends. This CDR3 spans 13 amino acids. Germline V CDR1 and CDR2: GTSNPN, SVGIG (reference sequence). This CDR3 is CAWSVSENTEAFF. The CDR3 coding sequence is TGTGCCTGGAGTGTAAGCGAGAACACTGAAGCTTTCTTT.

The rearrangement uses TRBV7-2 and TRBJ1-1; D possibly corresponds to TRBD1 (5 bases). The CDR3 loop spans 14 amino acids. Germline CDR1 is SGHTA and CDR2 is FQGNSA. Between the trimmed V and J ends, which lost 5 bases and 5 bases, there was a span of 15 bases. The CDR3 region is CASSRDSSGTEAFF. The CDR3 region has the DNA TGTGCCAGCAGCCGCGACAGTAGTGGGACTGAAGCTTTCTTT.

The rearrangement uses TRBV5-4 and TRBJ2-1; TRBD2 agrees at 14 bases. Germline lookup yields CDR1 SGHNT and CDR2 YYREEE (reference sequence). V was clipped by 3 bases and J by 7 bases; unmatched bases: 3. The CDR3 contains 15 residues. The CDR3 coding sequence is TGTGCCAGCAGCTCGGGACTAGCGGGAGTAAATGAGCAGTTCTTC. Its protein product is CASSSGLAGVNEQFF.

This clone showed up just once. Different DNA sequences within this sample yield the same CDR3. This rearrangement joins TRBV2 to TRBJ1-2; 7 positions agree with TRBD1. Losses at the gene ends were 6 bases for V and 3 bases for J; bases not matched to a gene: 4. This CDR3 contains 13 residues. CDR1 is SNHLY and CDR2 is FYNNEI in the germline V gene. The CDR3 sequence is CASSTGTDYGYTF. CDR3 nucleotide sequence: TGTGCCAGCAGCACCGGGACAGACTATGGCTACACCTTC.

The chain uses TRBV11-2 and TRBJ1-3; no reliable D call. The CDR3 is 11 amino acids. Germline assignment: CDR1 SGHAT and CDR2 FQNNGV. V was pared by 4 bases and J by 2 bases, with 0 bases between. CDR3 amino acids: CASSSGNTIYF. CDR3 nucleotides: TGTGCCAGCAGCTCTGGAAACACCATATATTTT.

The CDR3 spells CASSSRTSGSYEQYF. CDR3 DNA sequence: TGTGCCAGCAGTTCGAGGACTAGCGGTTCCTACGAGCAGTACTTC. V usage is TRBV6-2 or TRBV6-3 and J usage is TRBJ2-7; 10 bases are a match to TRBD2. V lost 4 bases, J lost 1 base, and 4 bases stayed unmatched. The CDR3 is made up of 15 amino acids. Germline values: CDR1 MNHEY, CDR2 SVGEGT.

The genes are TRBV12-3 or TRBV12-4 and TRBJ1-5; D is unclear. V lost 6 bases to trimming and J lost 2 bases, with 8 bases between them. The CDR3 consists of 13 residues. The CDR3 coding sequence is TGTGCCAGCAGACCGACTGGCAATCAGCCCCAGCATTTT. It specifies CASRPTGNQPQHF.

This CDR3 is CASSAQPPGHLNYGYTF. Written as DNA, the CDR3 is TGTGCCAGCAGCGCACAGCCCCCGGGACACCTAAACTATGGCTACACCTTC. V gene TRBV7-2 combines with J gene TRBJ1-2; D perhaps matches TRBD1 (6 bases). Germline lookup yields CDR1 SGHTA and CDR2 FQGNSA. V lost 5 bases to trimming and J lost 2 bases, with 21 bases between them. CDR3 length equals 17 residues.

The chain recombines TRBV24-1 with TRBJ2-3, with 11 bases aligning to TRBD1. Unmatched junction bases numbered 2, after V lost 3 bases and J lost 4 bases. The germline gives CDR1 KGHDR, CDR2 SFDVKD. The CDR3 is 15 residues long. The CDR3 region has the DNA TGTGCCACCAGTGATCCGGGACAGGGGGCAGATACGCAGTATTTT. This encodes CATSDPGQGADTQYF.

This clone appeared a single time. The CDR3 DNA follows: TGTGCCACCAGCAGAGCTACCCCCTCCAGCGGAGCGAACACCGGGGAGCTGTTTTTT. It translates to CATSRATPSSGANTGELFF. The rearrangement uses TRBV15 and TRBJ2-2, with D possibly being TRBD2 (5 bases). V was trimmed by 1 base and J by 0 bases, leaving 18 bases between them. The CDR3 spans 19 residues. Germline values: CDR1 LNHNV, CDR2 YYDKDF (reference sequence).

The chain combines TRBV6-5 with TRBJ2-7; a possible D gene is TRBD1 (5 bases). From germline, CDR1 is MNHEY and CDR2 SVGAGI. There are 12 residues in the CDR3. The germline V and J ends were trimmed by 6 bases and 6 bases, with 12 bases remaining between them. The CDR3 sequence: CASSSQGAEQYF. The CDR3 DNA reads as TGTGCCAGCAGCTCCCAAGGGGCCGAGCAGTACTTC.

The chain has TRBV30 and TRBJ1-5, with D perhaps TRBD1 (6 bases). Trimming took off 2 bases at V and 5 bases at J, with 13 bases between the two ends. The CDR3 is 14 amino acids. Germline V CDR1 and CDR2: GTSNPN, SVGIG (reference sequence). The CDR3 sequence: CAWSPRGRDQPQHF. As DNA, the CDR3 is TGTGCCTGGAGTCCCAGGGGTCGGGATCAGCCCCAGCATTTT. Full variable domain (outside the CDR3, taken from reference TRBV30 and TRBJ1-5): SQTIHQWPATLVQPVGSPLSLECTVEGTSNPNLYWYRQAAGRGLQLLFYSVGIGQISSEVPQNLSASRPQDRQFILSSKKLLLSDSGFYLCAWSPRGRDQPQHFGDGTRLSIL.

This rearrangement joins TRBV7-6 to TRBJ1-1; D remains ambiguous. V was shortened by 0 bases and J by 1 base, with 3 bases between the two germline ends. The CDR3 totals 13 residues. Germline values: CDR1 SGHVS, CDR2 FNYEAQ. The CDR3 nucleotides are TGTGCCAGCAGCTTAGCTCGGAACACTGAAGCTTTCTTT. It specifies CASSLARNTEAFF.

The rearrangement joins TRBV7-2 to TRBJ2-2; TRBD2 matches 7 bases. The germline CDR1 and CDR2 sequences are SGHTA and FQGNSA. There are 15 residues in the CDR3. V lost 4 bases to trimming and J lost 1 base; unmatched junction nucleotides: 3. The CDR3 DNA sequence: TGTGCCAGCAGCTCCTCTAGCGGGAACACCGGGGAGCTGTTTTTT. Protein: CASSSSSGNTGELFF.

The chain has TRBV6-1 and TRBJ1-3, with no clear D. The CDR3 extends over 15 amino acids. Per the germline V gene, CDR1 is MNHNS and CDR2 is SASEGT. The germline V and J ends were trimmed by 5 bases and 0 bases, with 11 bases remaining between them. The CDR3 spells CASSSRRDSGNTIYF. In DNA form, the CDR3 reads TGTGCCAGCAGTTCTAGACGGGACTCTGGAAACACCATATATTTT.

V is TRBV11-2 and J is TRBJ2-7; 7 bases line up with TRBD1. The CDR3 is 14 residues long. The V gene end was trimmed by 1 base and the J gene end by 3 bases; junction bases not matched to a gene: 3. Germline CDR1 and CDR2: SGHAT and FQNNGV. CDR3 nucleotide sequence: TGTGCCAGCAGCTTAGGGGGACAGATCTACGAGCAGTACTTC. Protein sequence: CASSLGGQIYEQYF.

V gene TRBV29-1 combines with J gene TRBJ2-3; 8 nucleotides align to TRBD1. The V gene's germline CDR1 is SQVTM and CDR2 ANQGSEA. The V segment lost 6 bases and the J segment 1 base; nucleotides outside the gene matches: 6. This CDR3 comprises 14 residues. The CDR3 nucleotides are TGCAGCGTCGACGTGGGACAGGGCACAGATACGCAGTATTTT. It specifies CSVDVGQGTDTQYF.

The genes are TRBV7-8 and TRBJ2-4; D unclear. Germline CDR1 is SGHVS and CDR2 is FQNEAQ. The V and J ends lost 0 bases and 0 bases respectively, with 9 bases between them. This CDR3 is 16 amino acids long. CDR3 in amino acids: CASSLADELAKNIQYF. DNA for the CDR3: TGTGCCAGCAGCTTAGCGGATGAGCTAGCCAAAAACATTCAGTACTTC.

The chain is built from TRBV6-2 or TRBV6-3 and TRBJ1-3; no clear D. The length of the CDR3 is 13 residues. Trimming stripped 4 bases from V and 4 bases from J, with 8 bases between. CDR1 MNHEY and CDR2 SVGEGT come from the germline V gene. Here the CDR3 reads CASSLLSGNTIYF. CDR3 DNA: TGTGCCAGCAGTTTACTATCGGGAAACACCATATATTTT.

This clone has only a few counts. The V and J genes are TRBV5-8 and TRBJ1-4; 7 bases match TRBD1. Germline CDR1 is SGHTS and CDR2 is YDEGEE. This CDR3 contains 13 residues. V dropped 6 bases and J dropped 6; count of bases not matched to a gene: 5. The CDR3 DNA follows: TGTGCCAGCATTTGGGACAGAGATGAAAAACTGTTTTTT. It encodes CASIWDRDEKLFF.

This clone is a singleton in its sample. The rearrangement uses TRBV11-3 and TRBJ1-1, with TRBD1 identical over 8 bases. Per germline, CDR1 SGHNT and CDR2 YENEEA. The J segment lost 8 bases and the V segment lost 5 bases, leaving 7 bases of the junction unmatched. CDR3 length equals 13 residues. CDR3 amino acids: CASSPGQGLEAFF. CDR3 sequence (DNA): TGTGCCAGCAGCCCAGGACAGGGACTAGAAGCTTTCTTT.

The chain combines TRBV7-8 with TRBJ2-1; 10 bases agree with TRBD2. With 5 bases clipped from V and 7 bases from J, the junction kept 8 bases outside the gene matches. The CDR3 runs to 15 residues. Germline V gene data show CDR1 as SGHVS and CDR2 as FQNEAQ. CDR3 region: CASSPRGAGGNEQFF. In DNA, the CDR3 is TGTGCCAGCAGCCCCCGTGGAGCGGGAGGGAATGAGCAGTTCTTC.

This clone was counted between two and nine times. The gene calls are TRBV19 and TRBJ2-2; perhaps TRBD2 as D (6 bases). The V gene's germline CDR1 is LNHDA and CDR2 SQIVND (reference sequence). V shed 6 bases and J shed 6 bases, with 17 bases lying between them. CDR3 size: 15 residues. CDR3 protein: CASRARRERSGELFF. CDR3 DNA sequence: TGTGCCAGTAGGGCCCGACGGGAGCGGTCCGGGGAGCTGTTTTTT.

In this sample, this clone turned up a few times. V usage is TRBV5-6 and J usage is TRBJ1-5; D is uncertain. Germline V gene sequence: CDR1 SGHDT, CDR2 YYEEEE. V dropped 4 bases and J dropped 3 bases, with 11 bases sitting between them. The length of the CDR3 is 14 residues. CDR3 in amino acids: CASSARVANQPQHF. The CDR3 DNA sequence: TGTGCCAGCAGCGCGCGGGTCGCCAATCAGCCCCAGCATTTT.

The rearrangement links TRBV1 to TRBJ2-1; the table's D call, TRBD2, has no DNA check behind it. TRBV1 constitutes a pseudogene. This CDR3 is built from 17 residues. In DNA, the CDR3 is TGCACCAGCAGGGGGGGGGAGCGAAGAAGCTCCTACAATGAGCAGTTCTTC. It translates to CTSRGGERRSSYNEQFF.

The rearrangement uses TRBV30 and TRBJ2-2; perhaps TRBD2 as D (6 bases). Germline CDR1 and CDR2: GTSNPN and SVGIG (reference sequence). The germline V and J ends were trimmed by 5 bases and 5 bases, with 15 bases remaining between them. CDR3 length: 14 residues. The DNA of the CDR3 is TGTGCCTGGGATGGCTGGAGGGGAACCGGGGAGCTGTTTTTT. It yields the protein CAWDGWRGTGELFF.

The chain employs TRBV3-1 (or the pseudogene TRBV3-2) and TRBJ2-1, with 8 bases that match TRBD2. The CDR3 is 17 amino acids. In germline, CDR1 is LGHDT, CDR2 YNNKEL (reference sequence). Unmatched junction bases numbered 14, after V lost 4 bases and J lost 6 bases. CDR3: CASSREVAGTFLNEQFF. CDR3 coding DNA: TGTGCCAGCAGCCGGGAGGTAGCGGGGACCTTCCTCAATGAGCAGTTCTTC.